Given below is one T cell receptor beta chain in context. V shed 4 bases and J 3 bases; nucleotides not matched to a gene: 6. Germline values: CDR1 SGDLS, CDR2 YYNGEE. This CDR3 contains 15 residues. The sample belongs to a study of blood T cell repertoires in COVID-19. Study-level background: There were acute and convalescent COVID-19 samples, and they came from the United States, Italy and Spain.

TCRdb keeps only in-frame clones here, not all; method: immunoSEQ multiplex PCR. The sample contains tens of thousands of clones, 70% to 85% of which appear only once. The chain has TRBV9 and TRBJ2-3, with 9 bases identical to TRBD1. Material: peripheral blood. The clonotype was recovered from a man aged 55-75 years with acute or convalescent COVID-19. CDR3 loop: CASSQTGGVTDTQYF. CDR3 DNA sequence: TGTGCCAGCAGCCAGACAGGGGGTGTAACAGATACGCAGTATTTT.